This TCR beta chain originates from a study of shared clonotypes between healthy human individuals (TCRdb year 2020). For context, the study as a whole: The cohort comprised a couple of women and a few men aged 18 to 49 years. For each donor, CD4 naive and CD4 memory were each run on three plates, CD8 naive on two plates, and CD8 memory on one plate. The study deeply sequenced blood TCR repertoires of five healthy adults to estimate repertoire size and the extent of clonotype sharing between individuals. Libraries were prepared and TCR repertoires were sequenced by different laboratories using diverse techniques, in order to increase sequencing depth and limit assay-specific biases. Per donor, leukapheresis produced somewhere between about 0.85 and 9.5 billion PBMCs.

For CDR1 and CDR2, the germline V gene lists MDHEN and SYDVKM. Trimming leaves V shorter by 11 bases and J shorter by 2 bases, with the junction holding 14 bases beyond the gene matches. The CDR3 runs 16 residues from the cysteine to the phenylalanine. Left in the record is the CDR3 DNA by itself, 48 bases read in frame from the first base. Study-wide findings and limitations: When several donors were compared, the shared fraction of clonotypes was around 5% for naive CD4, over 3% for naive CD8, 2% to 2.5% for memory CD4, and less than 0.45% for memory CD8. The genetic and exposure-history diversity represented was limited by the small number of donors. Estimated clonotype richness was generally larger for naive than for memory subsets. Rarefaction of sorted-subset datasets indicated incomplete sequencing despite the large sequencing depth. Clonotypes shared by all four sorted-subset donors showed higher generation probabilities than non-shared clonotypes. Sampling was limited to blood, and TCR repertoires in tissue likely differ from TCR repertoires in blood. Pairwise subsampling indicated that sequencing depth was expected to affect the degree of clonotype sharing among donors.

As regards this clone: Its antigen is not yet known. The record has no base qualities; no much larger clone is one base away.

The donors were healthy, HIV-negative adults with no recently reported acute infections or vaccinations. Only Caucasian adults living in Nashville, Tennessee, USA were represented among the donors. CD4+ T cells were enriched by magnetic negative selection, after which naive cells were positively selected on CD45RA and the negative fraction was taken as the memory subset. After blood collection by leukapheresis, PBMCs were isolated using Ficoll-Histopaque density gradient centrifugation and then cryopreserved in the vapor phase of liquid nitrogen. Analytical flow cytometry was used to check the purity and quantity of every magnetically sorted T cell population. From each sorted fraction, genomic DNA was isolated and quantified by UV absorbance on a Nanodrop 2000c. Using the deep immunoSEQ assay, TCR CDR3 regions were amplified from genomic DNA by multiplex PCR. For each cell subset, the extracted genomic DNA was distributed evenly across all wells of several immunoSEQ 96-well plates, and each plate served as one replicate. Each replicate PCR for sorted subsets received approximately 220 ng genomic DNA, equal to roughly 29,000 T cell genomes. Purified libraries were measured with a Qubit 3.0 fluorometer, size-checked on a Bioanalyzer 2100, and measured again with the KAPA Library Quantification kit. Every immunoSEQ 96-well plate was sequenced on a dedicated single-read 150-cycle Illumina NextSeq 550 flow cell. Per the authors' processing: The immunoSEQ output contained only junctional sequences without quality scores, so filtering could not match that applied to full-length reads. Sequences were annotated with PyIR, a Python wrapper for IgBLAST v1.9, and V/J genes and CDR3 were assigned using IMGT germline references. Reads were filtered out if the reads had weak V/J assignments (E-value above 1e-6), no CDR3, stop codons, out-of-frame junctions, or ambiguous translated residues. V3J clonotypes were defined as sequences sharing an identical inferred V gene, J gene, and CDR3 amino acid sequence. Percentage overlap between repertoires was calculated by dividing the number of shared unique clonotypes by the size of the smaller repertoire. Richness of each repertoire was evaluated using RTK rarefaction, the Chao1 estimator, and Recon v2.1 estimates of unobserved clonotypes. OLGA was used to compute generation probabilities for all TCRbeta clonotypes that the gDNA method yielded from a few donors. Imported from immuneACCESS, the table was reduced by TCRdb to in-frame sequences with V and J called. These copies leave out some clones; in studies compared against another copy, an unresolved V gene accounts for under half, and the cause of the remainder is not known. V and J calls and clone size follow that table, whereas D and trimming were derived from the DNA. For this sample there are about 1.1 million clones; 70% to 85% appear just once. Approximately 0.9% of the sample is in the top ten clones.

What was sequenced was memory CD4+ T cells from PBMCs. The cell subset or site label for this specimen denotes: CD45RA-negative fraction. This receptor was taken from a young man in good health. Some clones in this sample may be carry-over from other donors' samples. The sequence links TRBV28 to TRBJ1-2; 10 central nucleotides agree with TRBD1. The CDR3 protein: CAGVKGGTGVNYGYTF. The DNA sequence follows: TGTGCCGGCGTTAAAGGCGGGACAGGGGTCAACTATGGCTACACCTTC.